What follows is one T cell receptor (beta chain) and its context. This specimen belongs to a study of shared clonotypes between healthy human individuals. Study at large: Donors were a couple of women and a few men aged 18 to 49.

Sequencing used immunoSEQ multiplex PCR; TCRdb keeps in-frame clones, though not all of them. The table has roughly 2.2 million clones, approximately 95% seen once; the top ten hold under 0.45%. The CDR3 is 15 residues long. Germline values: CDR1 SGHTA, CDR2 FQGNSA. Trimming took 8 bases from V and 0 from J, leaving 13 bases between them. This TCR derives from a young man in good health. Some clones in this sample may be carry-over from other donors' samples. The chain employs TRBV7-2 and TRBJ2-2; no firm D call. The sequencing sample was made of naive CD4+ T cells from PBMCs. The subset: CD45RA+ positively selected. The CDR3 reads CASAPRGSNTGELFF. The CDR3 DNA reads TGTGCCAGCGCTCCAAGAGGCTCGAACACCGGGGAGCTGTTTTTT.